This T cell receptor (beta chain) appears in the sequencing data of a study of T cells after yellow fever vaccination. V lost 0 bases and J lost 6, with 14 bases in between. This CDR3 has 16 residues. Germline V gives CDR1 MNHEY, CDR2 SVGAGI. It was through 5'RACE template switching that TCR cDNA was made, with a universal primer site and UMIs added. TCRdb re-called the 5' RACE reads with MiXCR, one entry per CDR3 protein. The table lists roughly 330,000 distinct CDR3 sequences, around 4.1% of them singletons. Study findings and constraints: A weaker secondary response peaked on day 5, the primary on day 15. Among primary-vaccination clones, most reappeared after the booster, at 96% for CD4 and around 90% for CD8.

This clonotype has more than one count but fewer than ten. Its antigen remains unknown. Sequenced material: PBMCs, taken 5 days after the yellow fever booster vaccination. The V call is TRBV6-5, the J call TRBJ1-4; unclear D gene. The clonotype was recovered from a man between 18 and 29 years old who received the YFV17D yellow fever vaccine. The CDR3 coding sequence is TGTGCCAGCAGTTACTCGACTCCTTCAAATTATGAAAAACTGTTTTTT. Its protein is CASSYSTPSNYEKLFF.